This T cell receptor (beta chain) stems from a study of CD8 T cells in ankylosing spondylitis. The study, taken as a whole, reports: There was a TCR beta motif, made of roughly eight highly homologous variants, that appeared characteristic of ankylosing spondylitis blood. Disease-linked clones were reportedly significantly enriched in matched ankylosing spondylitis synovial fluid. Earlier studies detected some motif variants in reactive arthritis synovial fluid and blood.

This clonotype was detected many times. Its specificity is unknown. V was pared by 3 bases and J by 2 bases, with 12 bases between. The CDR3 contains 14 residues. CDR1 and CDR2 from the germline V gene are DFQATT and SNEGSKA (reference sequence). A quantitative 5'-RACE method, one with molecular barcodes, was used to make TCR beta libraries. A single record per CDR3 protein comes from TCRdb applying MiXCR to the 5' RACE reads. In the table there are 500,000 or so distinct CDR3 sequences, roughly 5.2% of which are singletons. Input material: blood, either unsorted or a sorted T cell fraction (not recorded which). This rearrangement joins TRBV20-1 to TRBJ2-3; D remains ambiguous. The origin of this receptor is a male donor with ankylosing spondylitis. CDR3 loop: CSASPIIDTDTQYF. As DNA, the CDR3 is TGCAGTGCTAGTCCGATCATCGACACAGATACGCAGTATTTT.